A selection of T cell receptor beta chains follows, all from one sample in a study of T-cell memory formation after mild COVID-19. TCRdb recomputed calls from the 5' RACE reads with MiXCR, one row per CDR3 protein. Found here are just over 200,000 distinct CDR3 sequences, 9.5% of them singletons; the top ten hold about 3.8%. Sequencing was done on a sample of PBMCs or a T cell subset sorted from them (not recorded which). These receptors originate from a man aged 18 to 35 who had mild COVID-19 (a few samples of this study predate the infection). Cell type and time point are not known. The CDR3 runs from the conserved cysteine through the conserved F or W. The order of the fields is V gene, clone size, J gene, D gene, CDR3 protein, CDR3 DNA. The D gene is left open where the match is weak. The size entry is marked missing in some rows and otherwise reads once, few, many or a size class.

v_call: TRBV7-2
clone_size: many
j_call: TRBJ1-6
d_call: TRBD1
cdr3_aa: CASSVTRQGESPLHF
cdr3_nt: TGTGCCAGCAGCGTTACTAGACAGGGGGAATCACCCCTCCACTTT

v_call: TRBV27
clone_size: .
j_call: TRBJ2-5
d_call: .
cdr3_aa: CASSLYPPGNEYF
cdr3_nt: TGTGCCAGCAGTTTATACCCACCAGGCAATGAGTACTTC

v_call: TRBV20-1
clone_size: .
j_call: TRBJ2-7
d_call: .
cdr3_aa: CSFSIGSYEQYF
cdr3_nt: TGCAGCTTCAGTATTGGTTCCTACGAGCAGTACTTC

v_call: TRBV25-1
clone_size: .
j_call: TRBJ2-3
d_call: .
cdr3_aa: CASSEVRDTDTQYF
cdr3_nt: TGTGCCAGCAGTGAAGTCAGGGACACAGATACGCAGTATTTT

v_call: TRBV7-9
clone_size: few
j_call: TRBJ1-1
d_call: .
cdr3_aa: CASIQSRGQDTEAFF
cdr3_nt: TGTGCCAGCATTCAAAGTCGGGGTCAGGACACTGAAGCTTTCTTT

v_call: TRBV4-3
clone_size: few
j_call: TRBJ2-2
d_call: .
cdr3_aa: CASSGVVGSGELFF
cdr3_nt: TGCGCCAGCAGCGGGGTGGTTGGGTCCGGGGAGCTGTTTTTT

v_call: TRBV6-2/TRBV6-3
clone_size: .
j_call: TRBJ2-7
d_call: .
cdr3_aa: CASRRGLYGYEQYF
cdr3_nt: TGTGCCAGCAGGCGAGGCCTCTATGGCTACGAGCAGTACTTC

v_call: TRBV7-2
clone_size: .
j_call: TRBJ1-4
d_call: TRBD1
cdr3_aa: CASSNRGQGTKLFF
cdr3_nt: TGTGCCAGCAGCAATAGGGGACAGGGGACGAAACTGTTTTTT

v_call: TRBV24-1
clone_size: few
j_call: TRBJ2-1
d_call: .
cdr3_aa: CATSGSWGQEAEQFF
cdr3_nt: TGTGCCACCAGTGGTTCGTGGGGTCAGGAGGCTGAGCAGTTCTTC

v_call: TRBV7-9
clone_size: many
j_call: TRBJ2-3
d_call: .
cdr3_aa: CASSRSAGSTDTQYF
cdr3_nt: TGTGCCAGCAGCCGTTCGGCGGGGAGCACAGATACGCAGTATTTT

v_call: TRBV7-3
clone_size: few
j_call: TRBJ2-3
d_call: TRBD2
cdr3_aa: CASSSGIAASGHTQYF
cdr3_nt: TGTGCCAGCAGCTCTGGGATCGCGGCTAGCGGCCATACGCAGTATTTT

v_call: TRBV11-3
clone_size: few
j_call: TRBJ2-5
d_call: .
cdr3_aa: CASSLTSTETQYF
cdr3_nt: TGTGCCAGCAGCCTTACTAGCACTGAGACCCAGTACTTC

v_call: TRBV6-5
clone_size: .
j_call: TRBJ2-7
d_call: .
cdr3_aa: CARSYSSGGSYEQYF
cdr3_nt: TGTGCCAGAAGTTACTCGAGTGGGGGCTCCTACGAGCAGTACTTC

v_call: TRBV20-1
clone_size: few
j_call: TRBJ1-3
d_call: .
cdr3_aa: CSAREGTNRGNTIYF
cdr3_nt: TGCAGTGCTAGAGAAGGTACAAATCGTGGAAACACCATATATTTT

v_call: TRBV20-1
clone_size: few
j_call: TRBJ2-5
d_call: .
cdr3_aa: CSARTAGETQYF
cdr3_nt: TGCAGTGCCAGGACAGCGGGTGAGACCCAGTACTTC

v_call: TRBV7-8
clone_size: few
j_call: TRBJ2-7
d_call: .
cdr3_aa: CASSLAFGDEQYF
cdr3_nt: TGTGCCAGCAGCTTAGCGTTCGGCGACGAGCAGTACTTC

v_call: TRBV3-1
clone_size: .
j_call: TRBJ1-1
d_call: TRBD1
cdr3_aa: CASSRQGGGTEAFF
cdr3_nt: TGTGCCAGCAGTCGACAGGGGGGAGGCACTGAAGCTTTCTTT

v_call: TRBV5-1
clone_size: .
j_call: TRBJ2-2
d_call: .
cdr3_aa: CASSLYGMVNTGELFF
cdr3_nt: TGCGCCAGCAGCTTGTATGGGATGGTCAACACCGGGGAGCTGTTTTTT

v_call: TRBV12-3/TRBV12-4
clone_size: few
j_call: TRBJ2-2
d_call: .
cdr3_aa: CASRVPTGSELFF
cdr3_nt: TGTGCCAGCAGAGTCCCTACAGGAAGCGAGCTGTTTTTT

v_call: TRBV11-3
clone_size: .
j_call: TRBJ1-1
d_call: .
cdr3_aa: CASSLAPLREAFF
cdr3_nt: TGTGCCAGCAGCTTAGCACCCCTCAGAGAAGCTTTCTTT

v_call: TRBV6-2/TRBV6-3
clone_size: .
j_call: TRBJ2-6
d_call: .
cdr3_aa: CASSPTGRLHSGANVLTF
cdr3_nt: TGTGCCAGCAGTCCCACGGGAAGACTCCACTCTGGGGCCAACGTCCTGACTTTC

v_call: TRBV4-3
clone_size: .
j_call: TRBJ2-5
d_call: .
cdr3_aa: CASSLAGAPQTQYF
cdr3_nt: TGCGCCAGCAGCCTGGCCGGGGCCCCGCAGACCCAGTACTTC

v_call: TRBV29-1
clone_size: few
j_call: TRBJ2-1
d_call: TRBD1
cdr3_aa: CSADRGANEQFF
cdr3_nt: TGCAGCGCCGACAGGGGAGCAAATGAGCAGTTCTTC

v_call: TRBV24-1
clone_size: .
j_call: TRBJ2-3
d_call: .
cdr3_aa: CATSDQGDTQYF
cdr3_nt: TGTGCCACCAGTGATCAAGGGGATACGCAGTATTTT

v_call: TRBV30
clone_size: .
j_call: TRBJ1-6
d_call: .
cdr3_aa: CAWRTKPGTRTSPLHF
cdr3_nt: TGTGCCTGGAGGACGAAACCGGGGACAAGGACTTCACCCCTCCACTTT